The 5 T cell receptor beta chains below come from one sample, sequenced in a study of identical twins. TCRdb re-called the 5' RACE reads through MiXCR, storing one row per CDR3 protein. The data hold fewer than 900,000 distinct CDR3 sequences, with over 20% observed a single time. These data were also reused for a study on T cells expressing NK-cell markers.

Sequencing input: PBMCs. The receptors derive from a woman under 30 in good health.

CDR3 protein: CSARVGGAVSGELFF. Here the CDR3 DNA reads TGCAGTGCTAGAGTGGGGGGGGCGGTGTCCGGGGAGCTGTTTTTT. The rearrangement links TRBV20-1 to TRBJ2-2, with D perhaps TRBD2 (7 bases). The V gene's germline CDR1 is DFQATT and CDR2 SNEGSKA (reference sequence). Trimming removed 1 base from V and 6 bases from J, with 15 bases in between. This CDR3 has 15 amino acids.

The V gene is TRBV27, the J gene TRBJ1-1; D gene ambiguous. Trimming removed 3 bases at V and 3 bases at J, with 8 bases between. Germline V gene data show CDR1 as MNHEY and CDR2 as SMNVEV (reference sequence). The CDR3 length is 13 residues. CDR3 region: CASSFFPYTEAFF. The CDR3 coding sequence is TGTGCCAGCAGTTTTTTCCCCTACACTGAAGCTTTCTTT.

This clonotype has only a few counts. The chain recombines TRBV5-1 with TRBJ2-1; 10 bases map to TRBD2. This CDR3 region has 14 residues. V was clipped by 4 bases and J by 7 bases; unmatched bases: 5. Germline lookup yields CDR1 SGHRS and CDR2 YFSETQ. This CDR3 is CASSTGLAANEQFF. CDR3 nucleotide sequence: TGCGCCAGCAGCACAGGACTAGCGGCTAATGAGCAGTTCTTC.

This clonotype was seen only a few times. The chain couples TRBV7-8 to TRBJ2-7; D is undetermined. Germline CDR1 is SGHVS and CDR2 is FQNEAQ. CDR3 length: 14 residues. V lost 5 bases and J 2 bases, leaving 13 bases between the germline ends. This chain's CDR3 is CASSPIRGPYEQYF. The CDR3 coding sequence is TGTGCCAGCAGCCCCATACGTGGCCCCTACGAGCAGTACTTC.

There are a few counts of this clonotype. The chain carries TRBV7-6 and TRBJ2-5, with TRBD1 as a possible D gene (6 bases). Germline V gene lookup returns CDR1 SGHVS and CDR2 FNYEAQ. This CDR3 region has 13 residues. Trimming removed 7 bases at V and 5 bases at J, with 14 bases between. DNA for the CDR3: TGTGCCAGCACACACCTTAGGGGGGAGACCCAGTACTTC. It codes for CASTHLRGETQYF. Filled out from reference TRBV7-6 and TRBJ2-5, the complete variable domain reads GAGVSQSPRYKVTKRGQDVALRCDPISGHVSLYWYRQALGQGPEFLTYFNYEAQQDKSGLPNDRFSAERPEGSISTLTIQRTEQRDSAMYRCASTHLRGETQYFGPGTRLLVL.